This entry describes one T cell receptor (beta chain). Its specificity is unknown. These data come from a study of molecular identifiers for immune sequencing clone quantification. Overall study: In replicates, the authors split RNA from about 19,000 or 110,000 naive CD8 cells five ways and sequenced four.

Using its own MiXCR run on the PCR reads, TCRdb lists one record per CDR3 protein. The sample records 350,000 or so distinct CDR3 sequences, about a fifth being singletons. Trimming removed 1 base from V and 2 bases from J; junction bases left unmatched: 6. The CDR3 covers 16 residues. CDR1 is SEHNR and CDR2 is FQNEAQ in the germline V gene (reference sequence). With RNA at 10%, 30% or 50%, naive CD8 libraries came from roughly 20,000 to 1,000,000 sorted cells. The sorting of naive CD8 T cells used the CD8+CD4-CCR7+CD45RA+ phenotype. Study outcomes and limitations: Under 1% of molecules in naive cells, but over 98% of effector molecules, belonged to clones above 20 RNA copies.

This sequence joins TRBV7-9 and TRBJ2-7, with 9 bases fitting TRBD2. The source of this sequence is a human donor in good health. Some libraries in this study had Jurkat cell RNA spiked in. The sequenced sample was naive CD8+ T cells from blood, with Jurkat cell RNA spiked in. The subset: FACS-sorted CD8+CD4-CCR7+CD45RA+ naive T cells. In DNA form, the CDR3 reads TGTGCCAGCAGCTTAGTGGCTAGCGGGAACCCCTACGAGCAGTACTTC. Its protein product is CASSLVASGNPYEQYF.